Shown below are 22 T cell receptor beta chains from a single sample sequenced in a study of OX40 agonist ivuxolimab in advanced cancers. Data came from immunoSEQ multiplex PCR; TCRdb stores just in-frame clones and leaves some out. Here the sample spans 95,000 to 150,000 clones, 80% to 95% being singletons. Sequencing used CD4+ or CD8+ T cells sorted from blood, obtained in a trial of the OX40 agonist ivuxolimab. The receptors stem from an adult with an advanced solid tumor such as melanoma, head and neck, liver or kidney cancer.

The genes are TRBV7-2 and TRBJ1-1, with 9 bases that match TRBD1. V was clipped by 4 bases and J by 7 bases; unmatched bases: 4. This CDR3 region has 13 residues. CDR1 SGHTA and CDR2 FQGNSA come from the germline V gene. CDR3 amino acids: CASSSTGGLEAFF. The CDR3 region has the DNA TGTGCCAGCAGCTCGACAGGGGGTCTTGAAGCTTTCTTT. The variable domain in full, with the rest retrieved from reference TRBV7-2 and TRBJ1-1, is GAGVSQSPSNKVTEKGKDVELRCDPISGHTALYWYRQSLGQGLEFLIYFQGNSAPDKSGLPSDRFSAERTGGSVSTLTIQRTQQEDSAVYLCASSSTGGLEAFFGQGTRLTVV.

The J gene is TRBJ2-7, the V gene TRBV27, with D possibly matching TRBD2 (5 bases). V lost 2 bases to trimming and J lost 7 bases, with 18 bases between them. The CDR3 loop spans 15 amino acids. Germline values: CDR1 MNHEY, CDR2 SMNVEV (reference sequence). CDR3 in DNA: TGTGCCAGCAGTTTAGGGCCAGACTATCGGCGGGAGCAGTACTTC. Translating gives CASSLGPDYRREQYF.

V usage is TRBV30 and J usage is TRBJ1-5; D unclear. Germline V gene sequence: CDR1 GTSNPN, CDR2 SVGIG (reference sequence). V shed 2 bases and J shed 0 bases, with 5 bases lying between them. The CDR3 loop spans 13 amino acids. This CDR3 is CAWSPYSNQPQHF. CDR3 sequence (DNA): TGTGCCTGGAGTCCGTATAGCAATCAGCCCCAGCATTTT.

This clone was detected once. V is TRBV27 and J is TRBJ2-3, with D maybe TRBD1 (5 bases). The CDR3 sequence is 13 residues long. Trimming took 6 bases from V and 5 from J, leaving 12 bases between them. Germline V CDR1 and CDR2: MNHEY, SMNVEV (reference sequence). CDR3 sequence: CASRPQGIDTQYF. The CDR3 DNA reads TGTGCCAGCAGGCCCCAGGGAATAGATACGCAGTATTTT.

The J gene is TRBJ2-3, the V gene TRBV5-8, with 7 bases lining up with TRBD1. The length of the CDR3 is 15 residues. The germline CDR1 and CDR2 sequences are SGHTS and YDEGEE. J was trimmed by 0 bases and V by 5 bases; bases with no gene match: 6. The CDR3 region has the DNA TGTGCCAGCAGTTCGGACAGGATAAGCACAGATACGCAGTATTTT. This encodes CASSSDRISTDTQYF. The whole variable domain, filled in from reference TRBV5-8 and TRBJ2-3, reads EAGVTQSPTHLIKTRGQQATLRCSPISGHTSVYWYQQALGLGLQFLLWYDEGEERNRGNFPPRFSGRQFPNYSSELNVNALELEDSALYLCASSSDRISTDTQYFGPGTRLTVL.

V usage is TRBV11-2 and J usage is TRBJ2-1; D gene unclear. The CDR3 totals 15 residues. Germline loops: CDR1 SGHAT, CDR2 FQNNGV. Trimming took 5 bases from V and 6 from J, leaving 17 bases between them. CDR3 in DNA: TGTGCCAGCAGCCCAGGATCGTCCCGTGGCAATGAGCAGTTCTTC. Its translation is CASSPGSSRGNEQFF.

The chain has TRBV2 and TRBJ2-7; D gene ambiguous. V lost 1 base, J lost 2 bases, and 12 bases lay in between. The germline gives CDR1 SNHLY, CDR2 FYNNEI. The CDR3 is 15 amino acids. CDR3 residues: CASSEGRAVAYEQYF. CDR3 DNA sequence: TGTGCCAGCAGTGAAGGAAGGGCCGTTGCCTACGAGCAGTACTTC.

DNA for the CDR3: TGTGCCAGCAGCTGGTGGGGGGCTAGCTCCTACGAGCAGTACTTC. Its protein is CASSWWGASSYEQYF. The chain uses TRBV7-4 and TRBJ2-7; D possibly matches TRBD1 or TRBD2 (6 bases each). V lost 4 bases and J lost 0, with 13 bases in between. The CDR3 is 15 residues long. Looked up from germline, CDR1 is SGHVT and CDR2 is SQSDAQ.

The V call is TRBV28, the J call TRBJ1-2; D is undetermined. Germline-derived CDR1 and CDR2 are MDHEN and SYDVKM. The CDR3 runs to 13 residues. Deletions cut 6 bases from V and 4 bases from J, with 12 bases between. The CDR3 coding sequence is TGTGCCAGCAGCGCTAACTGGGCCTATGGCTACACCTTC. It translates to CASSANWAYGYTF.

The CDR3 nucleotides are TGTGCCAGCAGCCCTCAGGTTAGGGGCACAGATACGCAGTATTTT. This encodes CASSPQVRGTDTQYF. The gene calls are TRBV11-2 and TRBJ2-3; no clear D gene. The CDR3 is 15 amino acids. V lost 5 bases, J lost 1 base, and 13 bases lay in between. CDR1 is SGHAT, CDR2 FQNNGV, per germline.

This sequence joins TRBV6-5 and TRBJ1-4, with D hard to call. This CDR3 is 16 amino acids long. CDR1 MNHEY and CDR2 SVGAGI come from the germline V gene. Trimming removed 0 bases at V and 5 bases at J, with 13 bases between. CDR3 sequence (DNA): TGTGCCAGCAGTTACTCGATTGGCGGTGGAAATGAAAAACTGTTTTTT. It yields the protein CASSYSIGGGNEKLFF.

A note on this clone: Other DNA sequences in this sample translate to the same CDR3. V usage is TRBV2 and J usage is TRBJ1-4, with D maybe TRBD1 (5 bases). Trimming shortened V by 4 bases and J by 4 bases, and 7 bases separated the two germline ends. The CDR3 has 13 amino acids. Germline V CDR1 and CDR2: SNHLY, FYNNEI. This CDR3 reads CASSGTHNEKLFF. The DNA of the CDR3 is TGTGCCAGCAGTGGGACACATAATGAAAAACTGTTTTTT.

Of note for this clone: Other DNA sequences in this sample translate to the same CDR3. The rearrangement links TRBV20-1 to TRBJ2-7; D is undetermined. Germline-derived CDR1 and CDR2 are DFQATT and SNEGSKA (reference sequence). V was cut by 0 bases and J by 4 bases, with 4 bases left in between. This CDR3 is built from 11 residues. CDR3: CSARDQYEQYF. The CDR3 region has the DNA TGCAGTGCTAGAGATCAGTACGAGCAGTACTTC.

The CDR3: CASNRSGRNEQFF. Here the CDR3 DNA reads TGTGCCAGCAATCGTAGCGGGAGGAATGAGCAGTTCTTC. J is TRBJ2-1 and V is TRBV6-1; 10 positions match TRBD2. Trimming at V came to 7 bases and at J to 7 bases, leaving 4 bases not matched to a gene. The CDR3 is 13 amino acids. Germline V lookup: CDR1 MNHNS, CDR2 SASEGT.

This clone was seen a handful of times. The chain is built from TRBV7-2 and TRBJ1-2, with 9 bases lining up with TRBD1. This CDR3 is 15 amino acids long. CDR1 is SGHTA and CDR2 is FQGNSA in the germline V gene. Germline trimming cut 1 base from V and 3 bases from J; bases unmatched to any gene: 3. The CDR3 DNA follows: TGTGCCAGCAGCTTAGGGACAGGGGCCTACTATGGCTACACCTTC. Translated: CASSLGTGAYYGYTF.

This chain connects TRBV19 to TRBJ1-5; 8 nucleotides match TRBD1. The CDR3 has 15 residues. The V and J ends lost 7 bases and 4 bases, in that order; junction bases with no gene match: 9. CDR1 is LNHDA and CDR2 is SQIVND in the germline V gene (reference sequence). The CDR3 region has the DNA TGTGCCAGTACCCCGGGTCAGGGGGCGAATCAGCCCCAGCATTTT. Protein sequence: CASTPGQGANQPQHF.

This clone was counted once. The DNA of the CDR3 is TGCAGTGCCCCACGGGGAGAGACCCAGTACTTC. Translated: CSAPRGETQYF. The rearrangement joins TRBV20-1 to TRBJ2-5, with a tentative D call TRBD2 (5 bases). Germline V lookup: CDR1 DFQATT, CDR2 SNEGSKA (reference sequence). CDR3 size: 11 residues. Trimming cost V 6 bases and J 4 bases, with 9 bases left between them.

V usage is TRBV9 and J usage is TRBJ2-1; TRBD2 matches 11 bases. The germline gives CDR1 SGDLS, CDR2 YYNGEE. This CDR3 has 16 residues. V lost 0 bases, J lost 4 bases, and 3 bases stayed unmatched. The CDR3 bases are TGTGCCAGCAGCGTAGCCCTAGCGGGGGGTTACAATGAGCAGTTCTTC. It codes for CASSVALAGGYNEQFF.

This clone was counted a single time. The chain combines TRBV12-5 with TRBJ2-2, with D unresolved. The V end lost 3 bases, the J end lost 7 bases, and 9 bases lay between the germline ends. The CDR3 has 13 residues. CDR1 is LGHNT and CDR2 is FRNRAP in the germline V gene. The CDR3 reads CASGFQESGELFF. The CDR3 nucleotides are TGTGCTAGTGGTTTTCAGGAGAGCGGGGAGCTGTTTTTT.

This rearrangement joins TRBV28 to TRBJ2-5; D perhaps matches TRBD2 (5 bases). The CDR3 totals 14 residues. Between the trimmed V and J ends, which lost 6 bases and 7 bases, there was a span of 18 bases. The germline gives CDR1 MDHEN, CDR2 SYDVKM. CDR3 loop: CASSLDGGGSTQYF. CDR3 coding DNA: TGTGCCAGCAGCCTCGACGGCGGCGGGTCGACCCAGTACTTC. The complete variable domain, with remaining parts taken from reference TRBV28 and TRBJ2-5, reads DVKVTQSSRYLVKRTGEKVFLECVQDMDHENMFWYRQDPGLGLRLIYFSYDVKMKEKGDIPEGYSVSREKKERFSLILESASTNQTSMYLCASSLDGGGSTQYFGPGTRLLVL.

This clone was observed a single time. The V gene is TRBV9, the J gene TRBJ2-7; 8 positions agree with TRBD2. V was pared by 6 bases and J by 3 bases, with 11 bases of the junction left unmatched. The CDR3 loop spans 15 amino acids. In germline, CDR1 is SGDLS, CDR2 YYNGEE. Here the CDR3 DNA reads TGTGCCAGCACCCCCGGGGGGGACAATCGCTACGAGCAGTACTTC. Its translation: CASTPGGDNRYEQYF.

The chain uses TRBV9 and TRBJ1-1; D remains unclear. CDR1 and CDR2 from the germline V gene are SGDLS and YYNGEE. The CDR3 is 15 amino acids. Trimming left V 0 bases short and J 0 bases short, with 9 bases between. CDR3 region: CASSVGAGMNTEAFF. The CDR3 nucleotides are TGTGCCAGCAGCGTAGGGGCGGGTATGAACACTGAAGCTTTCTTT.